These T cell receptor beta chains were read from a single sample in a study of vaccination and CD4 T cells after COVID-19. Their antigen targets remain unknown. In TCRdb, the PCR reads were re-called with MiXCR into one record per CDR3 protein. The sample holds 6,000 to 6,500 distinct CDR3 sequences, roughly 40% seen once. The sequencing sample was made of CD4+ T cells from blood, cultured in vitro. The receptors shown here come from a human donor in good health. CDR3s include the opening cysteine and the closing phenylalanine or tryptophan. Each record gives: CDR3 length, clone size, D gene, V gene, J gene, CDR3 protein, CDR3 DNA. A D gene is named only where the DNA matches it firmly. A row's size may be missing; if present it is once, few, many or a size class.

CDR3 length: 14; clone size: .; D gene: .; V gene: TRBV5-1; J gene: TRBJ2-1; CDR3 protein: CASLLGDSYNEQFF; CDR3 DNA: TGCGCCAGCCTACTGGGAGATTCCTACAATGAGCAGTTCTTC
CDR3 length: 12; clone size: .; D gene: .; V gene: TRBV20-1; J gene: TRBJ2-1; CDR3 protein: CSAPDEINEQFF; CDR3 DNA: TGCAGTGCTCCGGACGAAATCAATGAGCAGTTCTTC
CDR3 length: 14; clone size: few; D gene: .; V gene: TRBV20-1; J gene: TRBJ2-2; CDR3 protein: CSARKNTNTGELFF; CDR3 DNA: TGCAGTGCTAGAAAGAATACGAACACCGGGGAGCTGTTTTTT
CDR3 length: 13; clone size: .; D gene: TRBD2; V gene: TRBV7-2; J gene: TRBJ2-5; CDR3 protein: CASSYSGGETQYF; CDR3 DNA: TGTGCCAGCAGCTATAGCGGGGGAGAGACCCAGTACTTC
CDR3 length: 15; clone size: .; D gene: .; V gene: TRBV7-3; J gene: TRBJ2-1; CDR3 protein: CASSLNGDAYNEQFF; CDR3 DNA: TGTGCCAGCAGCTTAAACGGGGATGCCTACAATGAGCAGTTCTTC
CDR3 length: 13; clone size: few; D gene: .; V gene: TRBV20-1; J gene: TRBJ1-1; CDR3 protein: CSARGGGGTEAFF; CDR3 DNA: TGCAGTGCTAGAGGGGGAGGAGGGACTGAAGCTTTCTTT
CDR3 length: 11; clone size: .; D gene: .; V gene: TRBV20-1; J gene: TRBJ2-7; CDR3 protein: CSAWDFYEQYF; CDR3 DNA: TGCAGTGCGTGGGATTTCTACGAGCAGTACTTC
CDR3 length: 14; clone size: .; D gene: TRBD1; V gene: TRBV5-1; J gene: TRBJ2-3; CDR3 protein: CASRYGGTGDTQYF; CDR3 DNA: TGCGCCAGCAGATACGGAGGGACAGGAGATACGCAGTATTTT
CDR3 length: 11; clone size: .; D gene: .; V gene: TRBV5-1; J gene: TRBJ2-1; CDR3 protein: CASSLEGEQFF; CDR3 DNA: TGCGCCAGCAGCTTGGAGGGTGAGCAGTTCTTC
CDR3 length: 14; clone size: few; D gene: TRBD1; V gene: TRBV6-1; J gene: TRBJ1-6; CDR3 protein: CASRGTGGVSPLHF; CDR3 DNA: TGTGCCAGCAGAGGGACAGGGGGCGTTTCACCCCTCCACTTT
CDR3 length: 13; clone size: .; D gene: .; V gene: TRBV18; J gene: TRBJ1-2; CDR3 protein: CASSLRDGYGYTF; CDR3 DNA: TGTGCCAGCTCACTCCGGGACGGCTATGGCTACACCTTC
CDR3 length: 13; clone size: .; D gene: .; V gene: TRBV19; J gene: TRBJ1-5; CDR3 protein: CASTLGFNQPQHF; CDR3 DNA: TGTGCCAGTACCTTAGGGTTTAATCAGCCCCAGCATTTT
CDR3 length: 16; clone size: few; D gene: TRBD1; V gene: TRBV6-5; J gene: TRBJ2-5; CDR3 protein: CASSYPYGQGGETQYF; CDR3 DNA: TGTGCCAGCAGTTACCCCTACGGACAGGGAGGAGAGACCCAGTACTTC
CDR3 length: 13; clone size: once; D gene: .; V gene: TRBV2; J gene: TRBJ1-2; CDR3 protein: CASLAEGHQTYTF; CDR3 DNA: TGTGCCAGCTTAGCAGAAGGGCATCAAACCTACACCTTC
CDR3 length: 14; clone size: .; D gene: .; V gene: TRBV10-3; J gene: TRBJ1-1; CDR3 protein: CAITVAREGAEAFF; CDR3 DNA: TGTGCCATCACGGTTGCCAGGGAAGGCGCTGAAGCTTTCTTT
CDR3 length: 17; clone size: few; D gene: .; V gene: TRBV10-3; J gene: TRBJ1-6; CDR3 protein: CAISESTLSSYNSPLHF; CDR3 DNA: TGTGCCATCAGTGAGTCGACCTTGAGCTCCTATAATTCACCCCTCCACTTT
CDR3 length: 14; clone size: .; D gene: .; V gene: TRBV7-9; J gene: TRBJ2-1; CDR3 protein: CASRGPSSYNEQFF; CDR3 DNA: TGTGCCAGCAGGGGTCCTAGCTCCTACAATGAGCAGTTCTTC
CDR3 length: 15; clone size: .; D gene: TRBD1; V gene: TRBV2; J gene: TRBJ1-5; CDR3 protein: CASRAGTGANQPQHF; CDR3 DNA: TGTGCCAGCAGGGCTGGGACAGGGGCAAATCAGCCCCAGCATTTT
CDR3 length: 12; clone size: .; D gene: .; V gene: TRBV20-1; J gene: TRBJ2-3; CDR3 protein: CSARGGPATQYF; CDR3 DNA: TGCAGTGCTAGAGGGGGGCCGGCTACGCAGTATTTT
CDR3 length: 15; clone size: few; D gene: TRBD1; V gene: TRBV11-1; J gene: TRBJ2-7; CDR3 protein: CASSSAGQGIYEQYF; CDR3 DNA: TGTGCCAGCAGCTCGGCCGGACAGGGGATCTACGAGCAGTACTTC
CDR3 length: 14; clone size: .; D gene: .; V gene: TRBV20-1; J gene: TRBJ1-4; CDR3 protein: CSARDGGAGEKLFF; CDR3 DNA: TGCAGTGCTAGAGATGGAGGGGCAGGTGAAAAACTGTTTTTT
CDR3 length: 14; clone size: .; D gene: TRBD1; V gene: TRBV20-1; J gene: TRBJ1-1; CDR3 protein: CSARINRGLTEAFF; CDR3 DNA: TGCAGTGCTAGGATCAACAGGGGATTGACTGAAGCTTTCTTT
CDR3 length: 15; clone size: .; D gene: .; V gene: TRBV6-1; J gene: TRBJ2-6; CDR3 protein: CASFSAGTGANVLTF; CDR3 DNA: TGTGCCAGCTTTAGCGCAGGGACTGGGGCCAACGTCCTGACTTTC
CDR3 length: 14; clone size: .; D gene: .; V gene: TRBV12-5; J gene: TRBJ1-1; CDR3 protein: CASGLGDVREEAFF; CDR3 DNA: TGTGCTAGTGGTTTGGGGGATGTCAGGGAAGAAGCTTTCTTT
CDR3 length: 14; clone size: few; D gene: .; V gene: TRBV6-1; J gene: TRBJ1-6; CDR3 protein: CASSPPGDLSPLHF; CDR3 DNA: TGTGCCAGCAGTCCTCCGGGGGATCTTTCACCCCTCCACTTT
CDR3 length: 12; clone size: .; D gene: TRBD1; V gene: TRBV10-2; J gene: TRBJ1-2; CDR3 protein: CASSPGGQGYTF; CDR3 DNA: TGCGCCAGTAGCCCAGGGGGCCAAGGCTACACCTTC
CDR3 length: 14; clone size: few; D gene: .; V gene: TRBV20-1; J gene: TRBJ2-3; CDR3 protein: CSAQRGAVTDTQYF; CDR3 DNA: TGCAGTGCTCAACGGGGGGCCGTCACAGATACGCAGTATTTT
CDR3 length: 14; clone size: .; D gene: .; V gene: TRBV30; J gene: TRBJ1-1; CDR3 protein: CAWIAGPRDTEAFF; CDR3 DNA: TGTGCCTGGATAGCGGGCCCCAGGGACACTGAAGCTTTCTTT
CDR3 length: 15; clone size: .; D gene: .; V gene: TRBV6-1; J gene: TRBJ1-2; CDR3 protein: CASSPARQTIYGYTF; CDR3 DNA: TGTGCCAGCAGCCCGGCCCGACAGACCATTTATGGCTACACCTTC
CDR3 length: 19; clone size: .; D gene: .; V gene: TRBV27; J gene: TRBJ2-6; CDR3 protein: CASSLKEGARSLGANVLTF; CDR3 DNA: TGTGCCAGCAGTTTAAAGGAGGGCGCGAGGAGTTTAGGGGCCAACGTCCTGACTTTC
CDR3 length: 12; clone size: .; D gene: .; V gene: TRBV20-1; J gene: TRBJ2-3; CDR3 protein: CSPFAGTDTQYF; CDR3 DNA: TGCAGTCCCTTCGCGGGCACAGATACGCAGTATTTT
CDR3 length: 14; clone size: .; D gene: .; V gene: TRBV7-9; J gene: TRBJ1-1; CDR3 protein: CASSQEGKNTEAFF; CDR3 DNA: TGTGCCAGCAGTCAAGAGGGGAAGAACACTGAAGCTTTCTTT
CDR3 length: 13; clone size: .; D gene: .; V gene: TRBV10-3; J gene: TRBJ1-1; CDR3 protein: CAISYREDTEAFF; CDR3 DNA: TGTGCCATCAGTTACAGGGAAGACACTGAAGCTTTCTTT
CDR3 length: 13; clone size: few; D gene: .; V gene: TRBV6-1; J gene: TRBJ1-5; CDR3 protein: CASRTGWGQPQHF; CDR3 DNA: TGTGCCAGCAGAACAGGGTGGGGTCAGCCCCAGCATTTT
CDR3 length: 15; clone size: .; D gene: .; V gene: TRBV20-1; J gene: TRBJ1-5; CDR3 protein: CSAVKLAGHNQPQHF; CDR3 DNA: TGCAGTGCCGTCAAACTTGCCGGACACAATCAGCCCCAGCATTTT
CDR3 length: 16; clone size: .; D gene: .; V gene: TRBV20-1; J gene: TRBJ2-7; CDR3 protein: CSARDSTRGLYYEQYF; CDR3 DNA: TGCAGTGCTAGAGATTCTACCCGGGGGCTATACTACGAGCAGTACTTC
CDR3 length: 11; clone size: .; D gene: .; V gene: TRBV11-1; J gene: TRBJ1-1; CDR3 protein: CATEGNAEAFF; CDR3 DNA: TGTGCCACCGAGGGGAACGCTGAAGCTTTCTTT
CDR3 length: 13; clone size: .; D gene: .; V gene: TRBV30; J gene: TRBJ1-2; CDR3 protein: CAWSDTGGYGYTF; CDR3 DNA: TGTGCCTGGAGTGACACCGGGGGATATGGCTACACCTTC
CDR3 length: 15; clone size: .; D gene: .; V gene: TRBV10-3; J gene: TRBJ2-3; CDR3 protein: CAIRATLEGADTQYF; CDR3 DNA: TGTGCCATCAGGGCTACACTAGAAGGGGCAGATACGCAGTATTTT